The 25 T cell receptor beta chains presented below share a single source sample, sequenced in a study of molecular identifiers for immune sequencing clone quantification. TCRdb recomputed calls from the PCR reads with MiXCR, one row per CDR3 protein. This table has roughly 320,000 distinct CDR3 sequences, roughly 24% appearing once. Sequencing input: naive CD8+ T cells from blood, with Jurkat cell RNA spiked in. Sample subset: FACS-sorted CD8+CD4-CCR7+CD45RA+ naive T cells. The receptors were gathered from a human donor in good health. Some libraries in this study had Jurkat cell RNA spiked in.

At least ten counts were recorded for this clonotype. The chain has TRBV5-4 and TRBJ2-5, with D unclear. The CDR3 has 12 residues. Trimming removed 2 bases from V and 5 bases from J, with 7 bases in between. Germline loops: CDR1 SGHNT, CDR2 YYREEE (reference sequence). The CDR3 nucleotides are TGTGCCAGCAGCTTAGGATTTGAGACCCAGTACTTC. It yields the protein CASSLGFETQYF.

This chain links TRBV28 with TRBJ2-2; D uncertain. Germline lookup yields CDR1 MDHEN and CDR2 SYDVKM. The CDR3 spans 14 residues. Trimming pared 6 bases from V and 1 base from J, leaving 9 bases between. The CDR3 reads CASSPDQNTGELFF. DNA for the CDR3: TGTGCCAGCAGCCCCGATCAGAACACCGGGGAGCTGTTTTTT. Combining the CDR3 with reference TRBV28 and TRBJ2-2 gives the whole variable domain DVKVTQSSRYLVKRTGEKVFLECVQDMDHENMFWYRQDPGLGLRLIYFSYDVKMKEKGDIPEGYSVSREKKERFSLILESASTNQTSMYLCASSPDQNTGELFFGEGSRLTVL.

This clonotype was observed at least ten times. The chain recombines TRBV29-1 with TRBJ2-2, with D uncertain. Germline-derived CDR1 and CDR2 are SQVTM and ANQGSEA. V lost 6 bases to trimming and J lost 0 bases, with 8 bases between them. The CDR3 spans 13 residues. DNA for the CDR3: TGCAGCGTCCATCCCGCGAACACCGGGGAGCTGTTTTTT. Its translation: CSVHPANTGELFF.

This clonotype has just a few counts. The chain links TRBV7-6 to TRBJ2-7; no reliable D call. From germline, CDR1 is SGHVS and CDR2 FNYEAQ. The germline V and J ends were trimmed by 11 bases and 8 bases, with 22 bases remaining between them. The CDR3 runs 13 residues. The CDR3, as DNA: TGTGCCCGGCCGGTTGGTACGGATGGGAAGCAGTACTTC. Translating gives CARPVGTDGKQYF.

The rearrangement uses TRBV12-3 or TRBV12-4 and TRBJ1-1; no clear D. This CDR3 comprises 11 residues. V shed 6 bases and J shed 7 bases, with 9 bases lying between them. The CDR3 DNA follows: TGTGCCAGCAGCACGGGTAATGAAGCTTTCTTT. This codes for CASSTGNEAFF.

Comment on this clonotype: A much larger clone differs by one base, so this may be a read error. The chain links TRBV7-9 to TRBJ2-3, with a tentative D call TRBD1 (6 bases). CDR1 and CDR2 (germline): SEHNR, FQNEAQ (reference sequence). The CDR3 length is 14 residues. Written as DNA, the CDR3 is TGTGCCGGCAGCAGACAGGCCAGCACAGATACGCAGTATTTT. It encodes CAGSRQASTDTQYF.

Concerning this clonotype: This could be a read error, since a much larger clone is one nucleotide away. The V call is TRBV5-6, the J call TRBJ1-1; possibly TRBD1 for D (5 bases). The CDR3 contains 16 residues. Germline values: CDR1 SGHDT, CDR2 YYEEEE. The V end lost 4 bases, the J end lost 1 base, and 17 bases lay between the germline ends. The DNA of the CDR3 is TGTGCCAGCAGCGGCGCCGCCTCCCAGGGGAACACTGAAGCTTTCTTT. Its translation is CASSGAASQGNTEAFF.

The sample holds one count of this clonotype. This chain links TRBV4-2 with TRBJ2-7; TRBD2 might be the D (6 bases). CDR3 length: 14 residues. The germline V and J ends were trimmed by 0 bases and 5 bases, with 11 bases remaining between them. Looked up from germline, CDR1 is LGHNA and CDR2 is YNFKEQ. Written as DNA, the CDR3 is TGTGCCAGCAGCCAAGACGGAGGGTCAGACGAGCAGTACTTC. This sequence encodes CASSQDGGSDEQYF.

This clonotype showed up many times. V gene TRBV7-9 combines with J gene TRBJ2-3; D gene ambiguous. The CDR3 runs to 14 residues. CDR1 and CDR2 from the germline V gene are SEHNR and FQNEAQ (reference sequence). Trimming removed 4 bases at V and 4 bases at J, with 12 bases between. Here the CDR3 DNA reads TGTGCCAGCAGCTCGAGCCTCGGCCCAGATACGCAGTATTTT. Its translation is CASSSSLGPDTQYF.

The V and J genes are TRBV4-3 and TRBJ2-7; possible D gene TRBD2, 6 bases. Germline CDR1 reads LGHNA; CDR2 reads YSLEER. Trimming took off 0 bases at V and 4 bases at J, with 16 bases between the two ends. The length of the CDR3 is 16 residues. The CDR3 protein is CASSQDHGSGRYEQYF. CDR3 sequence (DNA): TGCGCCAGCAGCCAAGATCACGGGAGCGGGCGATACGAGCAGTACTTC.

The chain is built from TRBV20-1 and TRBJ2-7, with D unclear. Deletions cut 0 bases from V and 7 bases from J, with 7 bases between. The germline V gene encodes CDR1 DFQATT and CDR2 SNEGSKA (reference sequence). The CDR3 extends over 11 amino acids. The CDR3 DNA sequence: TGCAGTGCTAGAGATGGAAGTGAGCAGTACTTC. Its protein is CSARDGSEQYF.

This clonotype was seen more than once but under ten times. V is TRBV7-3 and J is TRBJ2-5, with D maybe TRBD1 (5 bases). The CDR3 is 15 residues long. Deletions cut 2 bases from V and 3 bases from J, with 13 bases between. Germline-derived CDR1 and CDR2 are SGHTA and FQGTGA. CDR3 region: CASSLGVQEKETQYF. For the CDR3, the DNA is TGTGCCAGCAGCTTAGGTGTACAGGAGAAAGAGACCCAGTACTTC.

The rearrangement links TRBV27 to TRBJ2-7, with D perhaps assigned TRBD1 or TRBD2 (6 bases each). Trimming cost V 5 bases and J 6 bases, with 14 bases left between them. The CDR3 totals 13 residues. Germline CDR1 is MNHEY and CDR2 is SMNVEV (reference sequence). CDR3 protein: CASSPQGGREQYF. The CDR3 nucleotides read TGTGCCAGCAGTCCCCAAGGGGGGCGCGAGCAGTACTTC.

Regarding this clonotype: With a much larger clone just one base away, this may be a read error. J is TRBJ2-2 and V is TRBV9; tentative D call: TRBD1 (6 bases). The CDR3 runs 11 residues. Germline CDR1 is SGDLS and CDR2 is YYNGEE. The CDR3 reads CASSELGGLFF. Here the CDR3 DNA reads TGTGCCAGCAGTGAGTTAGGGGGGCTGTTTTTT.

This clonotype was counted at least ten times. This chain connects TRBV19 to TRBJ1-5; 7 nucleotides line up with TRBD1. Trimming removed 6 bases from V and 7 bases from J; junction bases left unmatched: 9. The CDR3 spans 14 residues. Germline V lookup: CDR1 LNHDA, CDR2 SQIVND (reference sequence). For the CDR3, the DNA is TGTGCCAGTAGCCTGACAGGGAATAAACAGCCCCAGCATTTT. Translation gives CASSLTGNKQPQHF.

In this sample, this clonotype turned up many times. The chain has TRBV4-1 and TRBJ2-7, with D uncertain. V gave up 0 bases and J gave up 0 bases, with 12 bases separating them. This CDR3 region has 16 residues. Germline loops: CDR1 MGHRA, CDR2 YSYEKL. The CDR3 region is CASSQDPAGASYEQYF. The CDR3 bases are TGCGCCAGCAGCCAAGATCCGGCAGGAGCCTCCTACGAGCAGTACTTC.

The table lists this clonotype with many counts. The chain links TRBV7-9 to TRBJ2-5; 8 positions agree with TRBD1. The CDR3 extends over 15 amino acids. Trimming took 3 bases from V and 5 from J; bases not matched to a gene: 8. CDR1 and CDR2 from the germline V gene are SEHNR and FQNEAQ (reference sequence). CDR3 residues: CASSFLSGGDETQYF. CDR3 DNA sequence: TGTGCCAGCAGCTTTCTATCAGGGGGCGACGAGACCCAGTACTTC. Full variable domain (outside the CDR3, taken from reference TRBV7-9 and TRBJ2-5): DTGVSQNPRHKITKRGQNVTFRCDPISEHNRLYWYRQTLGQGPEFLTYFQNEAQLEKSRLLSDRFSAERPKGSFSTLEIQRTEQGDSAMYLCASSFLSGGDETQYFGPGTRLLVL.

The V and J genes are TRBV20-1 and TRBJ2-3; possibly TRBD2 for D (6 bases). The CDR3 has 16 residues. CDR1 is DFQATT and CDR2 is SNEGSKA in the germline V gene (reference sequence). Trimming shortened V by 0 bases and J by 6 bases, and 19 bases separated the two germline ends. CDR3 nucleotides: TGCAGTGCTAGAGATTCGGGGGAATTACGTTCGGATACGCAGTATTTT. Translated, it gives CSARDSGELRSDTQYF.

The rearrangement joins TRBV7-9 to TRBJ1-5; D remains unclear. The V end was cut by 6 bases, the J end by 0 bases, with 9 bases between. This CDR3 has 14 residues. Germline V gives CDR1 SEHNR, CDR2 FQNEAQ (reference sequence). This CDR3 reads CASSSEFSNQPQHF. Here the CDR3 DNA reads TGTGCCAGCAGTAGTGAATTTAGCAATCAGCCCCAGCATTTT.

V gene TRBV20-1 combines with J gene TRBJ2-7; a possible D gene is TRBD2 (5 bases). Germline values: CDR1 DFQATT, CDR2 SNEGSKA (reference sequence). V lost 5 bases and J lost 3, with 14 bases in between. The CDR3 loop spans 13 amino acids. CDR3 nucleotides: TGCAGTGCTGAGACGCCCCGGGGCTACGAGCAGTACTTC. It specifies CSAETPRGYEQYF.

On this clonotype itself: A clone one base away is much larger, so this may be a read error. The conserved phenylalanine or tryptophan normally closing the CDR3 is absent here, so this likely arose from a read error. The chain employs TRBV7-2 and TRBJ2-1, with TRBD2 matching over 9 bases. The CDR3 is 16 amino acids. The ends lost 1 base at V and 8 bases at J; junction bases unmatched: 9. The germline V gene encodes CDR1 SGHTA and CDR2 FQGNSA. CDR3 sequence: CASSLVFGLAIDEQFY. The CDR3 DNA is TGTGCCAGCAGCTTAGTGTTTGGACTAGCGATAGATGAGCAGTTCTAC.

As regards this clonotype: Lacking the conserved final phenylalanine or tryptophan, this CDR3 likely reflects a read error. This chain connects TRBV29-1 to TRBJ2-2; D remains unclear. The ends were cut back, 1 base at V and 2 bases at J, with 5 bases in the middle. The V gene's germline CDR1 is SQVTM and CDR2 ANQGSEA. The CDR3 runs to 13 residues. This CDR3 is CSVEVENTGELFL. CDR3 nucleotide sequence: TGCAGCGTTGAAGTTGAAAACACCGGGGAGCTGTTTCTT.

The sample holds many counts of this clonotype. The chain recombines TRBV6-6 with TRBJ2-7; 15 bases line up with TRBD2. Germline loops: CDR1 MNHNY, CDR2 SVGAGI (reference sequence). Trimming removed 4 bases from V and 2 bases from J; junction bases left unmatched: 3. This CDR3 is 16 amino acids long. CDR3 sequence reads: CASSSGLAGGPYEQYF. The CDR3 nucleotides are TGTGCCAGCAGTTCCGGACTAGCGGGAGGGCCCTACGAGCAGTACTTC.

Points on this clonotype: A much larger clone lies one base from this, so it may be a read error. V usage is TRBV2 and J usage is TRBJ1-5; TRBD1 matches 9 bases. The V and J ends lost 5 bases and 0 bases, in that order; junction bases with no gene match: 8. The CDR3 is 17 residues long. The germline V gene encodes CDR1 SNHLY and CDR2 FYNNEI. The CDR3 nucleotides read TGTGCCAGCAGTAGGACAGGGGAGGGATATAGCAATCAGCCCCAGCATTTT. This encodes CASSRTGEGYSNQPQHF. The variable domain in full, completed from reference TRBV2 and TRBJ1-5, reads EPEVTQTPSHQVTQMGQEVILRCVPISNHLYFYWYRQILGQKVEFLVSFYNNEISEKSEIFDDQFSVERPDGSNFTLKIRSTKLEDSAMYFCASSRTGEGYSNQPQHFGDGTRLSIL.

This clonotype was picked up many times. The chain combines TRBV7-2 with TRBJ2-7; D assignment may be TRBD1 or TRBD2 (5 bases each). The CDR3 is made up of 14 amino acids. CDR1 SGHTA and CDR2 FQGNSA come from the germline V gene. V dropped 5 bases and J dropped 0 bases, with 11 bases sitting between them. CDR3 sequence (DNA): TGTGCCAGCAGCCCGGGACGCAACTCCTACGAGCAGTACTTC. The encoded protein is CASSPGRNSYEQYF.